The sequence of this T cell receptor (beta chain) was determined in a study of blood T cell repertoires in COVID-19. The V gene's germline CDR1 is MNHEY and CDR2 SVGAGI. The CDR3 is 14 amino acids. V was clipped by 8 bases and J by 3 bases, with 13 bases between them. The protocol was immunoSEQ multiplex PCR, while the TCRdb copy is restricted to in-frame clones and leaves out a portion. The sample consists of roughly 29,000 clones, nearly 90% of them appearing once. The sequenced sample consisted of peripheral blood. The sequence derives from a human donor in a cohort sampled during active COVID-19. The V and J genes are TRBV6-5 and TRBJ1-4; tentatively, D is TRBD1 (5 bases). The CDR3 coding sequence is TGTGCCAGCTGTACACAGGTCCCTAATGAAAAACTGTTTTTT. Its protein product is CASCTQVPNEKLFF.